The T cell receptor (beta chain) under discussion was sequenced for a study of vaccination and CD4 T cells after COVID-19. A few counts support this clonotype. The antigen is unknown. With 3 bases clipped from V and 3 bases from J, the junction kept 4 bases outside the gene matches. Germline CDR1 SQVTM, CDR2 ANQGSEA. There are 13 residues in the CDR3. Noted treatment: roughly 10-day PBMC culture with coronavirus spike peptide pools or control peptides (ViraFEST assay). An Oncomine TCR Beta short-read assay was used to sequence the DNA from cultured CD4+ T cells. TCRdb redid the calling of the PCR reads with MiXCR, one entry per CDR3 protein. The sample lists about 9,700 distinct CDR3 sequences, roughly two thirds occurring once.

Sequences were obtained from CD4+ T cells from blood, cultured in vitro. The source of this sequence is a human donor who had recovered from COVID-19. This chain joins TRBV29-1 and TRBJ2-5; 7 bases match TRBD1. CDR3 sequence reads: CSVDPGQKETQYF. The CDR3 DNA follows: TGCAGCGTTGACCCGGGACAGAAAGAGACCCAGTACTTC.